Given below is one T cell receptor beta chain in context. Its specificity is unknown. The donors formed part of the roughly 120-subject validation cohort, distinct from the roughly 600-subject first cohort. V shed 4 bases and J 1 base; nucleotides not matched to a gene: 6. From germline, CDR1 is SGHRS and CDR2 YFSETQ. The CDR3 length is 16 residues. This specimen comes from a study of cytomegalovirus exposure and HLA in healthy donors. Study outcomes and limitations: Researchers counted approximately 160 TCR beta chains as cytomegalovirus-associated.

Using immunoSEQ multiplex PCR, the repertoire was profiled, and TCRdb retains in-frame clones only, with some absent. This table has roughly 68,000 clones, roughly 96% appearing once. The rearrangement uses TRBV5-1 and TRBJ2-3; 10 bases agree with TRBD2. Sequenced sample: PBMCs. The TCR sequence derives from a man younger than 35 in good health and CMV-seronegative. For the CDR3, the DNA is TGCGCCAGCAGCCTGGTGGGGACTAGCGGCACAGATACGCAGTATTTT. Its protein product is CASSLVGTSGTDTQYF.